The 25 T cell receptor beta chains given below trace back to one sample, sequenced in a study of control samples from healthy donors and cancer patients. Only in-frame clones appear in the TCRdb table, and some are missing; sequencing was by immunoSEQ multiplex PCR. This table has about 170,000 clones, roughly 93% appearing once. The source material was blood. These receptors came from a woman aged 60-70 years in good health.

This rearrangement joins TRBV6-5 to TRBJ1-3; no firm D call. Germline V gene lookup returns CDR1 MNHEY and CDR2 SVGAGI. V lost 7 bases, J lost 0 bases, and 10 bases lay in between. CDR3 length: 14 amino acids. The CDR3, as DNA: TGTGCCAGCATTCCCGGATACTCTGGAAACACCATATATTTT. This codes for CASIPGYSGNTIYF.

The chain combines TRBV18 with TRBJ1-4; D not resolved. CDR3 length: 16 amino acids. V was clipped by 3 bases and J by 4 bases, with 15 bases between them. Germline V lookup: CDR1 KGHSH, CDR2 LQKENI. Here the CDR3 reads CASSPFGVDYNEKLFF. The CDR3 DNA is TGTGCCAGCTCACCGTTTGGGGTCGATTATAATGAAAAACTGTTTTTT. Complete variable domain (other parts from reference TRBV18 and TRBJ1-4): NAGVMQNPRHLVRRRGQEARLRCSPMKGHSHVYWYRQLPEEGLKFMVYLQKENIIDESGMPKERFSAEFPKEGPSILRIQQVVRGDSAAYFCASSPFGVDYNEKLFFGSGTQLSVL.

V is TRBV3-1 (or the pseudogene TRBV3-2) and J is TRBJ1-5; no definite D call. V was pared by 5 bases and J by 11 bases, with 16 bases between. The CDR3 consists of 13 residues. Germline CDR1 is LGHDT and CDR2 is YNNKEL (reference sequence). The CDR3 region is CASSGQDVPAQHF. The CDR3, as DNA: TGTGCCAGCAGCGGTCAGGACGTCCCGGCCCAGCATTTT.

This chain uses TRBV5-4 with TRBJ1-3; the D gene is possibly TRBD1 (5 bases). This CDR3 region has 14 residues. CDR1 and CDR2 from the germline V gene are SGHNT and YYREEE (reference sequence). The V gene lost 4 bases and the J gene lost 5 bases, with 13 bases spanning the gap. For the CDR3, the DNA is TGTGCCAGCAGCGGGGGGACGGCCCGAAACACCATATATTTT. As protein: CASSGGTARNTIYF.

The chain combines TRBV9 with TRBJ2-1, with TRBD2 as a possible D gene (6 bases). Germline assignment: CDR1 SGDLS and CDR2 YYNGEE. The CDR3 has 16 amino acids. Trimming took 4 bases from V and 2 from J, leaving 16 bases between them. The chain's CDR3 is CASSPFWGETYNEQFF. The DNA of the CDR3 is TGTGCCAGCAGCCCTTTCTGGGGGGAGACCTACAATGAGCAGTTCTTC. The entire variable domain, with the rest obtained from reference TRBV9 and TRBJ2-1, is as follows: DSGVTQTPKHLITATGQRVTLRCSPRSGDLSVYWYQQSLDQGLQFLIQYYNGEERAKGNILERFSAQQFPDLHSELNLSSLELGDSALYFCASSPFWGETYNEQFFGPGTRLTVL.

This clone is a singleton in its sample. This rearrangement joins TRBV5-5 to TRBJ2-7; 8 positions agree with TRBD1. Germline V gene lookup returns CDR1 SGHKS and CDR2 YYEKEE (reference sequence). The V gene end was trimmed by 4 bases and the J gene end by 2 bases; junction bases not matched to a gene: 8. This CDR3 is 15 amino acids long. The CDR3 DNA follows: TGTGCCAGCAGCCCTGGATTACAGGGGGCCTACGAGCAGTACTTC. Its translation: CASSPGLQGAYEQYF.

The rearrangement links TRBV15 to TRBJ2-5; 9 bases agree with TRBD1. The CDR3 has 14 residues. V lost 6 bases and J lost 5; bases outside the gene matches: 7. Germline-derived CDR1 and CDR2 are LNHNV and YYDKDF (reference sequence). The CDR3, as DNA: TGTGCCACCAGACAGGGGGCAATAGACGAGACCCAGTACTTC. It is translated as CATRQGAIDETQYF.

V is TRBV2 and J is TRBJ1-4, with 8 bases matching TRBD1. CDR1 is SNHLY, CDR2 FYNNEI, per germline. The V segment lost 7 bases and the J segment 10 bases; nucleotides outside the gene matches: 8. The CDR3 loop spans 13 amino acids. CDR3 sequence: CASTDRDIGKLFF. The CDR3 DNA sequence: TGTGCCAGCACGGACAGGGATATTGGAAAACTGTTTTTT.

The V and J genes are TRBV24-1 and TRBJ2-2, with D perhaps matching TRBD2 (5 bases). Germline assignment: CDR1 KGHDR and CDR2 SFDVKD. CDR3 length: 15 amino acids. Between the trimmed V and J ends, which lost 4 bases and 4 bases, there was a span of 12 bases. CDR3 sequence: CATSEGAAGTGELFF. The DNA for the CDR3 is TGTGCCACCAGTGAAGGAGCGGCGGGCACCGGGGAGCTGTTTTTT.

The chain recombines TRBV6-6 with TRBJ2-2; D is possibly TRBD1 (6 bases). V shed 6 bases and J shed 3 bases, with 11 bases lying between them. The germline V gene encodes CDR1 MNHNY and CDR2 SVGAGI (reference sequence). CDR3 length: 14 amino acids. The CDR3 bases are TGTGCCAGCAGCCCCGACAGGTACACCGGGGAGCTGTTTTTT. Translated, it gives CASSPDRYTGELFF.

This chain links TRBV6-1 with TRBJ1-2; a weak D match, TRBD1 (6 bases). CDR1 and CDR2 from the germline V gene are MNHNS and SASEGT. The CDR3 consists of 12 residues. The V gene lost 2 bases and the J gene lost 8 bases, with 9 bases spanning the gap. The CDR3: CASSEQGNGYTF. The DNA for the CDR3 is TGTGCCAGCAGTGAACAGGGGAACGGCTACACCTTC.

The V call is TRBV10-1, the J call TRBJ2-7; 11 nucleotides align to TRBD2. The CDR3 extends over 16 amino acids. V shed 3 bases and J 2 bases; nucleotides not matched to a gene: 6. Germline CDR1 WNHNN, CDR2 SYGVQD (reference sequence). In nucleotides, the CDR3 is TGCGCCAGCAGTGATGGGCTAGCGGGGGGTCCCTACGAGCAGTACTTC. Amino acids: CASSDGLAGGPYEQYF.

This chain connects TRBV10-3 to TRBJ1-5, with a tentative D call TRBD1 (5 bases). The V end lost 3 bases, the J end lost 6 bases, and 15 bases lay between the germline ends. Germline values: CDR1 ENHRY, CDR2 SYGVKD. The CDR3 is 15 residues long. CDR3 DNA sequence: TGTGCCATCAGTGAATCTAGGACATTAGGTCAGCCCCAGCATTTT. Its protein product is CAISESRTLGQPQHF.

The rearrangement links TRBV5-1 to TRBJ1-5, with D uncertain. CDR1 SGHRS and CDR2 YFSETQ come from the germline V gene. V lost 4 bases, J lost 4 bases, and 12 bases lay in between. The CDR3 runs to 14 residues. The CDR3 DNA reads as TGCGCCAGCAGCCCGGGATCGACTAATCAGCCCCAGCATTTT. Residues: CASSPGSTNQPQHF.

This sequence joins TRBV7-2 and TRBJ2-1, with 11 bases fitting TRBD2. Germline V lookup: CDR1 SGHTA, CDR2 FQGNSA. The CDR3 covers 15 residues. The trim removed 5 bases at V and 8 bases at J, leaving 8 bases unmatched. Written as DNA, the CDR3 is TGTGCCAGCAGCCTCCTAGCGGGGGGCGGCGATGAGCAGTTCTTC. Protein: CASSLLAGGGDEQFF.

This chain links TRBV5-1 with TRBJ2-1; possible D gene TRBD2, 7 bases. V was pared by 4 bases and J by 4 bases, with 15 bases between. In germline, CDR1 is SGHRS, CDR2 YFSETQ. The CDR3 contains 15 residues. DNA for the CDR3: TGCGCCAGCAGCGCCGGGGGGCGGGGTTACAATGAGCAGTTCTTC. Protein product: CASSAGGRGYNEQFF. The full variable domain, completed using reference TRBV5-1 and TRBJ2-1, is KAGVTQTPRYLIKTRGQQVTLSCSPISGHRSVSWYQQTPGQGLQFLFEYFSETQRNKGNFPGRFSGRQFSNSRSEMNVSTLELGDSALYLCASSAGGRGYNEQFFGPGTRLTVL.

J is TRBJ1-2 and V is TRBV3-1 (or the pseudogene TRBV3-2); D remains ambiguous. The CDR3 has 15 residues. Germline V gene data show CDR1 as LGHDT and CDR2 as YNNKEL (reference sequence). V lost 1 base to trimming and J lost 2 bases, with 11 bases between them. The CDR3 region has the DNA TGTGCCAGCAGCCAAGGGGTGTTTCAGAACTATGGCTACACCTTC. It encodes CASSQGVFQNYGYTF.

J is TRBJ2-7 and V is TRBV9; D is undetermined. CDR3 length: 15 residues. CDR1 is SGDLS and CDR2 is YYNGEE in the germline V gene. The ends were cut back, 4 bases at V and 3 bases at J, with 17 bases in the middle. The CDR3 sequence: CASSPTGNADYEQYF. The CDR3 nucleotides read TGTGCCAGCAGCCCAACGGGTAATGCGGACTACGAGCAGTACTTC. Looking up the rest from reference TRBV9 and TRBJ2-7 gives the full variable domain: DSGVTQTPKHLITATGQRVTLRCSPRSGDLSVYWYQQSLDQGLQFLIQYYNGEERAKGNILERFSAQQFPDLHSELNLSSLELGDSALYFCASSPTGNADYEQYFGPGTRLTVT.

The V gene is TRBV7-2, the J gene TRBJ2-5, with TRBD2 identical over 11 bases. The CDR3 runs to 16 residues. V lost 2 bases, J lost 2 bases, and 4 bases stayed unmatched. The germline gives CDR1 SGHTA, CDR2 FQGNSA. This chain's CDR3 is CASSLWASGGQETQYF. The CDR3, as DNA: TGTGCCAGCAGCTTATGGGCTAGCGGGGGGCAAGAGACCCAGTACTTC.

The V and J genes are TRBV28 and TRBJ2-5; D perhaps matches TRBD2 (5 bases). Trimming took off 7 bases at V and 5 bases at J, with 17 bases between the two ends. The CDR3 spans 14 residues. Per germline, CDR1 MDHEN and CDR2 SYDVKM. In nucleotides, the CDR3 is TGTGCCAGCATCACCCGGAGGCGTGTCGAGACCCAGTACTTC. Its translation is CASITRRRVETQYF.

The chain combines TRBV18 with TRBJ1-1, with 8 nucleotides matching TRBD1. The CDR3 runs to 12 residues. CDR1 is KGHSH and CDR2 is LQKENI in the germline V gene. The trim removed 6 bases at V and 7 bases at J, leaving 4 bases unmatched. The CDR3 here is CASSSQGGEAFF. CDR3 DNA: TGTGCCAGCTCGTCACAGGGGGGTGAAGCTTTCTTT.

The V and J genes are TRBV19 and TRBJ2-2; TRBD1 agrees at 7 bases. The CDR3 extends over 17 amino acids. Trimming removed 6 bases from V and 2 bases from J; junction bases left unmatched: 12. The germline V gene encodes CDR1 LNHDA and CDR2 SQIVND (reference sequence). The CDR3 DNA reads as TGTGCCAGTAGGGCCGCGACAGGGCAAAAAAACACCGGGGAGCTGTTTTTT. This codes for CASRAATGQKNTGELFF.

The chain carries TRBV5-1 and TRBJ1-5, with a possible D match to TRBD1 (6 bases). Per germline, CDR1 SGHRS and CDR2 YFSETQ. V lost 4 bases and J lost 3, with 11 bases in between. The CDR3 runs 14 residues. CDR3 loop: CASSPGDINQPQHF. The CDR3 coding sequence is TGCGCCAGCAGCCCAGGGGACATCAATCAGCCCCAGCATTTT.

The rearrangement uses TRBV4-3 and TRBJ2-7; no clear D gene. Per germline, CDR1 LGHNA and CDR2 YSLEER. Trimming took off 0 bases at V and 2 bases at J, with 23 bases between the two ends. The CDR3 runs 19 residues. In DNA, the CDR3 is TGCGCCAGCAGCCAAGAAGCAGTTTTGGCGCTAGGTTATACCTACGAGCAGTACTTC. This translates into CASSQEAVLALGYTYEQYF.

On this clone: The junction does not match germline at one end; this may be a read error. At the DNA level, this CDR3 is encoded by other sequences in the same sample as well. In DNA, the CDR3 is TGTGCTAGCAGCTCCGGGTCCTGGAAAAACACCGGGGAGCTGTTTTTT. It encodes CASSSGSWKNTGELFF. This chain links TRBV5-4 with TRBJ2-2; D is ambiguous. This CDR3 contains 16 residues. Germline values: CDR1 SGHNT, CDR2 YYREEE (reference sequence).